Listed below are T cell receptor beta chains from one sample, sequenced in a study of blood T cells in healthy people across ages. Using its own MiXCR run on the 5' RACE reads, TCRdb lists one record per CDR3 protein. Of more than 550,000 distinct CDR3 sequences listed, about 20% are singletons. The sample taken for sequencing was blood. The receptors were gathered from a man between 65 and 80 years old in good health. CDR3s include the opening cysteine and the closing phenylalanine or tryptophan. D genes are given only for firm matches. Clone size is given for some rows only: seen once, a few or many times, or a class if the clone is expanded.

j_gene,d_gene,abundance,v_gene,CDR3aa,CDR3nt
TRBJ1-6,.,few,TRBV28,CASMGGNSPLHF,TGTGCCAGCATGGGCGGGAATTCACCCCTCCACTTT
TRBJ1-4,TRBD1,.,TRBV12-3/TRBV12-4,CASSPGQGLTNEKLFF,TGTGCCAGCAGCCCGGGACAGGGATTAACTAATGAAAAACTGTTTTTT
TRBJ1-5,TRBD1,.,TRBV20-1,CSASDRGWPEGPQHF,TGCAGTGCTAGCGACAGGGGGTGGCCTGAGGGGCCCCAGCATTTT
TRBJ2-7,TRBD1,.,TRBV20-1,CSARRTGLSYEQYF,TGCAGTGCTCGCCGGACAGGGCTGTCCTACGAGCAGTACTTC
TRBJ2-3,.,few,TRBV15,CATSRSSSLGSTDTQYF,TGTGCCACCAGCAGATCCTCTAGCTTGGGTAGCACAGATACGCAGTATTTT
TRBJ2-7,.,many,TRBV12-3/TRBV12-4,CASGPHYEQYF,TGTGCCAGCGGACCACACTACGAGCAGTACTTC
TRBJ2-3,TRBD2,.,TRBV4-1,CASRPSGGPRSTDTQYF,TGCGCCAGCAGGCCCAGCGGGGGGCCGCGGAGCACAGATACGCAGTATTTT
TRBJ1-1,.,few,TRBV11-1,CASSPGQGVRNTEAFF,TGTGCCAGCAGCCCCGGGCAGGGCGTCAGGAACACTGAAGCTTTCTTT
TRBJ2-1,.,few,TRBV18,CASSPGSGSYNEQFF,TGTGCCAGCTCACCTGGTAGCGGCTCCTACAATGAGCAGTTCTTC
TRBJ2-7,.,.,TRBV20-1,CSATTGNSYEQYF,TGCAGTGCTACTACAGGGAACTCCTACGAGCAGTACTTC
TRBJ2-5,.,few,TRBV5-1,CASSLEGVAHGFF,TGCGCCAGCAGCTTGGAAGGGGTAGCCCACGGGTTCTTC
TRBJ1-4,TRBD1,few,TRBV4-3,CASSLGGEGNEKLFF,TGCGCCAGCAGCCTAGGGGGCGAGGGAAATGAAAAACTGTTTTTT
TRBJ1-2,.,.,TRBV6-5,CGTGRTANYGYTF,TGTGGCACGGGCCGGACAGCTAACTATGGCTACACCTTC
TRBJ2-5,TRBD1,few,TRBV4-1,CASSQIDRAETQYF,TGCGCCAGCAGCCAAATAGACAGGGCCGAGACCCAGTACTTC
TRBJ2-1,TRBD1,.,TRBV6-6,CASSMTGGWFF,TGTGCCAGCAGTATGACAGGGGGTTGGTTCTTC
TRBJ2-2,.,.,TRBV12-3/TRBV12-4,CASKPSGARAGELFF,TGTGCCTCGAAGCCTTCGGGGGCAAGGGCCGGGGAGCTGTTTTTT
TRBJ2-3,TRBD2,few,TRBV7-7,CASSSGLAGADTQYF,TGTGCCAGCAGCTCAGGACTAGCGGGAGCAGATACGCAGTATTTT
TRBJ2-2,TRBD1,few,TRBV20-1,CSARDRTGGGELFF,TGCAGTGCTAGAGACCGGACAGGGGGCGGGGAGCTGTTTTTT
TRBJ1-2,.,.,TRBV11-2,CASSPIKGANYGYTF,TGTGCCAGCAGCCCCATAAAGGGGGCTAACTATGGCTACACCTTC
TRBJ1-1,.,few,TRBV5-1,CASSLVASQGLEAFF,TGCGCCAGCAGCTTGGTGGCCAGCCAGGGCCTCGAAGCTTTCTTT
TRBJ2-4,.,few,TRBV20-1,CSASGQRVTKNIQYF,TGCAGTGCTAGTGGGCAGAGAGTAACCAAAAACATTCAGTACTTC
TRBJ2-7,TRBD1,.,TRBV20-1,CSAGGIYEQYF,TGCAGTGCAGGGGGCATCTACGAGCAGTACTTC
TRBJ2-3,.,.,TRBV29-1,CSGGESLTDTQYF,TGCAGCGGGGGAGAGTCCTTGACAGATACGCAGTATTTT
TRBJ1-3,.,.,TRBV18,CASSLEESRNTIYF,TGTGCCAGCTCACTTGAAGAGTCGAGAAACACCATATATTTT
TRBJ1-2,.,.,TRBV18,CASSPRARAHLFDYGYTF,TGTGCCAGCTCACCACGCGCCAGGGCCCATCTTTTTGACTATGGCTACACCTTC